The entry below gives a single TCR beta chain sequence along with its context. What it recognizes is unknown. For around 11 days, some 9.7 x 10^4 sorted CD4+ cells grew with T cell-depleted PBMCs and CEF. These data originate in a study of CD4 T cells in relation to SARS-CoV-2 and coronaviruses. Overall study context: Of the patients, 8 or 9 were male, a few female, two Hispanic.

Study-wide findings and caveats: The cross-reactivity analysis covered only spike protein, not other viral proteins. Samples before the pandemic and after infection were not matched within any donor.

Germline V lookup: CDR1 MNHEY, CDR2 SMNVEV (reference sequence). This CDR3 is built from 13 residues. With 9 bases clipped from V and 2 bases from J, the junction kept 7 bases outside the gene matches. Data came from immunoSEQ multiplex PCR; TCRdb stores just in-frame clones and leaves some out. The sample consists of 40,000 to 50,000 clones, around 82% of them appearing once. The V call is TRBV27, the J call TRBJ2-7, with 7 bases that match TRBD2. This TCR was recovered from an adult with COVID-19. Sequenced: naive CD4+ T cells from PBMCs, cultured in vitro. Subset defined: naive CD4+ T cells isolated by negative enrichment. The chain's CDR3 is CASRRGTTYEQYF. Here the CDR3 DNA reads TGTGCCAGTCGCCGCGGGACTACCTACGAGCAGTACTTC.